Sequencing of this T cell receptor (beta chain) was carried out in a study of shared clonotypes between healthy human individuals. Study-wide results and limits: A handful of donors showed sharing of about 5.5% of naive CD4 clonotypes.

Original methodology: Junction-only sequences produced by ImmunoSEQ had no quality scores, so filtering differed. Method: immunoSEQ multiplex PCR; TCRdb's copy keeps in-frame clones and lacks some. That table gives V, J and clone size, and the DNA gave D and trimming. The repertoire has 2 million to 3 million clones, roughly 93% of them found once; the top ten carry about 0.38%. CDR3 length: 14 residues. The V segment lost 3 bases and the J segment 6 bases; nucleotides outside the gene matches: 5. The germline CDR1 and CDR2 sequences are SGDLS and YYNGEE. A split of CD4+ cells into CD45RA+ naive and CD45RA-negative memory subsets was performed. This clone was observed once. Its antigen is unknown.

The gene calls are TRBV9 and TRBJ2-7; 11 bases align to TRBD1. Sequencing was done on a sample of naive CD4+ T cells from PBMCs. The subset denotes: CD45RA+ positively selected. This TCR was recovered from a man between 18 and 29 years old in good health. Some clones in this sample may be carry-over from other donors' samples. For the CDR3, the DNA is TGTGCCAGCAGCGAAAGGACAGGGGGCCCCGAGCAGTACTTC. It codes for CASSERTGGPEQYF. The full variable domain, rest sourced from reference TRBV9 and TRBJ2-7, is DSGVTQTPKHLITATGQRVTLRCSPRSGDLSVYWYQQSLDQGLQFLIQYYNGEERAKGNILERFSAQQFPDLHSELNLSSLELGDSALYFCASSERTGGPEQYFGPGTRLTVT.